Each of the 15 T cell receptor beta chains below was sequenced from the same sample in a study of T cell responses to AZD1222 COVID-19 vaccine. Sequenced by immunoSEQ multiplex PCR; TCRdb stores in-frame clones only, minus some. The sample carries about 120,000 clones, around 85% recorded once. The sequences come from peripheral blood, collected on day 0 of MenACWY control vaccination. The receptor source for this set is an adult in good health.

The chain couples TRBV12-3 or TRBV12-4 to TRBJ1-1; D possibly corresponds to TRBD1 (5 bases). The length of the CDR3 is 11 residues. V lost 1 base and J 14 bases, leaving 11 bases between the germline ends. DNA for the CDR3: TGTGCCAGCAGTTTAGTAGGGGCGTCGTTCTTT. It is translated as CASSLVGASFF.

This chain joins TRBV28 and TRBJ1-5; D is unresolved. Deletions cut 6 bases from V and 5 bases from J, with 11 bases between. Germline V gene data show CDR1 as MDHEN and CDR2 as SYDVKM. The CDR3 sequence is 13 residues long. The CDR3 DNA is TGTGCCAGCAGCCCAACGATTTATCAGCCCCAGCATTTT. This codes for CASSPTIYQPQHF.

The rearrangement links TRBV7-2 to TRBJ2-7, with D possibly TRBD2 on 6 matching bases. This CDR3 region has 16 residues. Germline CDR1 is SGHTA and CDR2 is FQGNSA. With 0 bases removed from V and 3 bases from J, the gap between germline ends came to 15 bases. The CDR3 DNA sequence: TGTGCCAGCAGCTTAGCGCCCCCGGGGGTAGGCTACGAGCAGTACTTC. Its protein is CASSLAPPGVGYEQYF.

The chain recombines TRBV5-1 with TRBJ2-4; TRBD1 is a possible D gene (6 bases). V lost 1 base and J lost 5, with 19 bases in between. This CDR3 is 17 amino acids long. CDR1 is SGHRS, CDR2 YFSETQ, per germline. CDR3 bases: TGCGCCAGCAGCTTGACGGGGACGGTGGCAGGGGAAAACATTCAGTACTTC. Its protein is CASSLTGTVAGENIQYF.

The CDR3 DNA sequence: TGTGCCAGCAGCCTGGGGACAGGGAATAATGAAAAACTGTTTTTT. Its protein is CASSLGTGNNEKLFF. The chain joins TRBV5-8 to TRBJ1-4; 9 positions match TRBD1. CDR3 length: 15 amino acids. CDR1 and CDR2 from the germline V gene are SGHTS and YDEGEE. V shed 4 bases and J 4 bases; nucleotides not matched to a gene: 5.

The count of this clone is one. The chain has TRBV27 and TRBJ1-2; no definite D call. From germline, CDR1 is MNHEY and CDR2 SMNVEV (reference sequence). The CDR3 consists of 15 residues. Trimming left V 8 bases short and J 0 bases short, with 16 bases between. The CDR3 here is CASSTTGLANYGYTF. The CDR3 region has the DNA TGTGCCAGCTCTACAACGGGTTTAGCTAACTATGGCTACACCTTC.

V gene TRBV19 combines with J gene TRBJ1-1; D unresolved. V was shortened by 3 bases and J by 10 bases, with 18 bases between the two germline ends. The germline V gene encodes CDR1 LNHDA and CDR2 SQIVND (reference sequence). The CDR3 is 14 residues long. CDR3 sequence: CASSIRGLITGAFF. The DNA for the CDR3 is TGTGCCAGTAGTATCCGCGGGCTTATTACCGGAGCTTTCTTT.

The chain recombines TRBV12-3 or TRBV12-4 with TRBJ1-4; D uncertain. V was trimmed by 5 bases and J by 7 bases, leaving 11 bases between them. This CDR3 contains 13 residues. For the CDR3, the DNA is TGTGCCAGCAGTGCCAACAGCGGTGAAAAACTGTTTTTT. Its protein is CASSANSGEKLFF.

This clone has a single count. The chain links TRBV2 to TRBJ2-1, with 9 bases lining up with TRBD2. This CDR3 region has 13 residues. The germline V gene has CDR1 SNHLY and CDR2 FYNNEI. J gave up 7 bases and V 8 bases, and 6 bases lay outside the gene matches. The CDR3 DNA reads TGTGCCAGCTTAGCGGGGGACTCTAATGAGCAGTTCTTC. Encoded protein: CASLAGDSNEQFF.

V usage is TRBV5-1 and J usage is TRBJ1-1; 7 bases are a match to TRBD1. Trimming cost V 4 bases and J 5 bases; bases outside gene matches: 8. In germline, CDR1 is SGHRS, CDR2 YFSETQ. The CDR3 runs to 14 residues. CDR3 bases: TGCGCCAGCAGCCAACAGGGGCGGGAGACTGAAGCTTTCTTT. The encoded protein is CASSQQGRETEAFF.

This chain joins TRBV19 and TRBJ1-2; 7 bases match TRBD1. Germline V gene sequence: CDR1 LNHDA, CDR2 SQIVND (reference sequence). V lost 5 bases to trimming and J lost 0 bases; unmatched junction nucleotides: 9. The CDR3 is made up of 16 amino acids. CDR3 sequence reads: CASSQDPGQTNYGYTF. In nucleotides, the CDR3 is TGTGCCAGTAGTCAGGATCCGGGACAGACTAACTATGGCTACACCTTC.

The rearrangement uses TRBV7-8 and TRBJ1-3; 9 bases line up with TRBD1. The germline V gene encodes CDR1 SGHVS and CDR2 FQNEAQ. Unmatched junction bases numbered 2, after V lost 4 bases and J lost 1 base. This CDR3 spans 15 amino acids. In DNA form, the CDR3 reads TGTGCCAGCAGCTCACAGGGGGCTTCTGGAAACACCATATATTTT. The encoded protein is CASSSQGASGNTIYF.

This chain links TRBV7-2 with TRBJ1-1; D is undetermined. The CDR3 sequence is 15 residues long. Trimming left V 1 base short and J 4 bases short, with 13 bases between. Germline CDR1 and CDR2: SGHTA and FQGNSA. CDR3 sequence (DNA): TGTGCCAGCAGCTTAGGCGGGCCGGGGTCCACTGAAGCTTTCTTT. It yields the protein CASSLGGPGSTEAFF.

CDR3 nucleotides: TGTGCCAGCAGCAACGCATATTCACCCCTCCACTTT. This encodes CASSNAYSPLHF. V and J are TRBV28 and TRBJ1-6; D is unresolved. V was trimmed by 6 bases and J by 8 bases, leaving 8 bases between them. Germline V lookup: CDR1 MDHEN, CDR2 SYDVKM. This CDR3 is 12 amino acids long.

V and J are TRBV3-1 (or the pseudogene TRBV3-2) and TRBJ2-1; D uncertain. Germline V lookup: CDR1 LGHDT, CDR2 YNNKEL (reference sequence). This CDR3 spans 14 amino acids. The V gene lost 0 bases and the J gene lost 4 bases, with 7 bases spanning the gap. CDR3 residues: CASSQESHYNEQFF. The CDR3, as DNA: TGTGCCAGCAGCCAAGAGTCTCATTACAATGAGCAGTTCTTC.